What follows are 21 T cell receptor beta chains derived from one specimen sequenced in a study of human T cells and chemical hapten exposure. TCRdb passed the RACE reads through MiXCR, listing each CDR3 protein once. The sample has approximately 110,000 distinct CDR3 sequences; approximately 8.8% are singletons. Described time point: patch test 2, 6 weeks after DPC sensitization. Specified treatment: therapeutic diphenylcyclopropenone sensitization with weekly scalp DPC. Source: whole blood, taken in connection with sensitization to the hapten diphenylcyclopropenone (DPC). The source of these receptors is a woman in her 40s with alopecia areata. Some clones in this sample may be carry-over from other donors' samples.

V gene TRBV11-3 combines with J gene TRBJ2-1; 9 nucleotides agree with TRBD2. Trimming cost V 1 base and J 8 bases; bases outside gene matches: 9. This CDR3 region has 16 residues. The germline V gene encodes CDR1 SGHNT and CDR2 YENEEA. Here the CDR3 reads CASSLGGGGAGDEQFF. For the CDR3, the DNA is TGTGCCAGCAGCTTAGGAGGCGGGGGGGCAGGTGATGAGCAGTTCTTC.

Only a few counts were recorded for this clonotype. V usage is TRBV6-2 or TRBV6-3 and J usage is TRBJ1-6; tentative D call: TRBD1 (6 bases). The CDR3 loop spans 16 amino acids. Trimming took off 3 bases at V and 7 bases at J, with 16 bases between the two ends. Per the germline V gene, CDR1 is MNHEY and CDR2 is SVGEGT. Here the CDR3 DNA reads TGTGCCAGCAGTTATCGGACGCCGGGGGCGAATTCACCCCTCCACTTT. It codes for CASSYRTPGANSPLHF.

This clonotype appeared many times. The chain carries TRBV19 and TRBJ2-7; D may be TRBD1 (7 bases). This CDR3 is built from 16 residues. The V and J ends lost 1 base and 2 bases respectively, with 15 bases between them. The germline V gene encodes CDR1 LNHDA and CDR2 SQIVND (reference sequence). The CDR3 DNA reads as TGTGCCAGTAGTATAGTCCCAGGGGGGTCAACCTACGAGCAGTACTTC. Residues: CASSIVPGGSTYEQYF.

The chain uses TRBV29-1 and TRBJ2-6, with D tentatively TRBD1 (6 bases). The germline V and J ends were trimmed by 2 bases and 0 bases, with 23 bases remaining between them. The length of the CDR3 is 20 residues. CDR1 is SQVTM, CDR2 ANQGSEA, per germline. In DNA, the CDR3 is TGCAGCGTTGAATTTGCAACAGGGATCCCCCTCGGCTCTGGGGCCAACGTCCTGACTTTC. This encodes CSVEFATGIPLGSGANVLTF.

This clonotype was seen many times. V gene TRBV20-1 combines with J gene TRBJ2-1; D is ambiguous. The CDR3 spans 12 residues. Per germline, CDR1 DFQATT and CDR2 SNEGSKA (reference sequence). The CDR3 spells CSISTSYNEQFF. The CDR3 bases are TGCAGCATCAGTACCTCCTACAATGAGCAGTTCTTC.

This clonotype was counted at least ten times. This rearrangement joins TRBV3-1 to TRBJ2-1, with 9 bases lining up with TRBD1. CDR3 length equals 15 residues. With V trimmed by 1 base and J by 4 bases, 2 bases remained unmatched. Per germline, CDR1 LGHDT and CDR2 YNNKEL (reference sequence). DNA for the CDR3: TGTGCCAGCAGCCAAGCCGGGACAGGGTACAATGAGCAGTTCTTC. Amino acids: CASSQAGTGYNEQFF.

This clonotype was found many times. Written as DNA, the CDR3 is TGTGCCAGCAGCAAACCGATGACAGGGCCCCCTTACAATGAGCAGTTCTTC. This encodes CASSKPMTGPPYNEQFF. V gene TRBV7-6 combines with J gene TRBJ2-1; 7 bases agree with TRBD1. The CDR3 contains 17 residues. V gave up 5 bases and J gave up 4 bases; unmatched junction bases: 14. CDR1 SGHVS and CDR2 FNYEAQ come from the germline V gene.

This clonotype was found many times. The V and J genes are TRBV5-4 and TRBJ1-2, with a tentative D call TRBD1 (6 bases). CDR3 length equals 14 residues. V was pared by 3 bases and J by 2 bases, with 11 bases between. Germline CDR1 SGHNT, CDR2 YYREEE (reference sequence). In DNA, the CDR3 is TGTGCCAGCAGCTCAGGGGAAAGGAACTATGGCTACACCTTC. Protein: CASSSGERNYGYTF.

This clonotype has ten or more counts. J is TRBJ1-2 and V is TRBV7-3; TRBD1 is a possible D gene (6 bases). The CDR3 is 13 residues long. CDR1 and CDR2 from the germline V gene are SGHTA and FQGTGA. With 4 bases removed from V and 6 bases from J, the gap between germline ends came to 12 bases. The CDR3 bases are TGTGCCAGCAGCTCCAGGGGTACTGATGGCTACACCTTC. Residues: CASSSRGTDGYTF.

The genes are TRBV13 and TRBJ2-1, with D possibly TRBD1 on 7 matching bases. The germline V gene has CDR1 PRHDT and CDR2 FYEKMQ (reference sequence). There are 14 residues in the CDR3. Trimming removed 8 bases from V and 3 bases from J, with 14 bases in between. CDR3 sequence (DNA): TGTGCCAGCGGGGGGACAGAAATCTACAATGAGCAGTTCTTC. Its translation: CASGGTEIYNEQFF. The full variable domain, completed using reference TRBV13 and TRBJ2-1, is AAGVIQSPRHLIKEKRETATLKCYPIPRHDTVYWYQQGPGQDPQFLISFYEKMQSDKGSIPDRFSAQQFSDYHSELNMSSLELGDSALYFCASGGTEIYNEQFFGPGTRLTVL.

This clonotype was counted many times. This chain uses TRBV5-1 with TRBJ2-5; D unclear. The CDR3 spans 15 residues. The V and J ends lost 4 bases and 3 bases respectively, with 16 bases between them. CDR1 and CDR2 (germline): SGHRS, YFSETQ. The CDR3 coding sequence is TGCGCCAGCAGCACCGGCCTTCCCCTGAAAGAGACCCAGTACTTC. This translates into CASSTGLPLKETQYF. Full variable domain (remainder filled in from reference TRBV5-1 and TRBJ2-5): KAGVTQTPRYLIKTRGQQVTLSCSPISGHRSVSWYQQTPGQGLQFLFEYFSETQRNKGNFPGRFSGRQFSNSRSEMNVSTLELGDSALYLCASSTGLPLKETQYFGPGTRLLVL.

This chain connects TRBV20-1 to TRBJ1-1, with TRBD1 matching over 7 bases. CDR1 is DFQATT, CDR2 SNEGSKA, per germline (reference sequence). The CDR3 is made up of 13 amino acids. V dropped 6 bases and J dropped 4; count of bases not matched to a gene: 8. The CDR3 is CSAPRQGGTEAFF. The DNA of the CDR3 is TGCAGTGCCCCTCGGCAGGGGGGCACTGAAGCTTTCTTT.

The chain joins TRBV5-1 to TRBJ1-2; tentatively, D is TRBD1 (5 bases). The germline gives CDR1 SGHRS, CDR2 YFSETQ. V was cut by 4 bases and J by 3 bases, with 16 bases left in between. This CDR3 has 15 amino acids. CDR3 DNA: TGCGCCAGCAGCCCTGGGGCAGGGTGGTACTATGGCTACACCTTC. Amino acids: CASSPGAGWYYGYTF.

This clonotype was detected many times. This chain uses TRBV20-1 with TRBJ2-1; 10 nucleotides align to TRBD2. With 1 base clipped from V and 6 bases from J, the junction kept 9 bases outside the gene matches. The CDR3 runs 16 residues. Germline loops: CDR1 DFQATT, CDR2 SNEGSKA (reference sequence). The CDR3: CSARASGGPMANEQFF. CDR3 DNA sequence: TGCAGTGCTAGAGCTAGCGGGGGACCCATGGCCAATGAGCAGTTCTTC.

This clonotype occurred many times. The V gene is TRBV12-3 or TRBV12-4, the J gene TRBJ2-1; D is undetermined. This CDR3 contains 14 residues. Between the trimmed V and J ends, which lost 7 bases and 5 bases, there was a span of 15 bases. CDR3 bases: TGTGCCAGCACCCCCGGGTGGTCCCACAATGAGCAGTTCTTC. It translates to CASTPGWSHNEQFF.

This clonotype was observed many times. The chain links TRBV7-9 to TRBJ2-2; TRBD1 aligns across 8 bases. The trim removed 6 bases at V and 6 bases at J, leaving 15 bases unmatched. CDR1 is SEHNR and CDR2 is FQNEAQ in the germline V gene (reference sequence). The CDR3 consists of 17 residues. The CDR3 region is CASRKLTGTGGPGELFF. In nucleotides, the CDR3 is TGTGCCAGCAGAAAGTTGACCGGGACAGGAGGGCCCGGGGAGCTGTTTTTT. The full variable domain, completed using reference TRBV7-9 and TRBJ2-2, is DTGVSQNPRHKITKRGQNVTFRCDPISEHNRLYWYRQTLGQGPEFLTYFQNEAQLEKSRLLSDRFSAERPKGSFSTLEIQRTEQGDSAMYLCASRKLTGTGGPGELFFGEGSRLTVL.

This clonotype was seen ten or more times. V usage is TRBV28 and J usage is TRBJ2-3, with 9 bases aligning to TRBD1. Germline loops: CDR1 MDHEN, CDR2 SYDVKM. The CDR3 has 15 residues. Germline trimming cut 6 bases from V and 2 bases from J; bases unmatched to any gene: 6. As DNA, the CDR3 is TGTGCCAGCAGGGGACAGGGCTCTCACACAGATACGCAGTATTTT. As protein: CASRGQGSHTDTQYF.

The table lists this clonotype with many counts. The chain uses TRBV15 and TRBJ1-2; possible D gene TRBD1, 5 bases. CDR3 length: 18 residues. Germline CDR1 is LNHNV and CDR2 is YYDKDF (reference sequence). The V gene lost 2 bases and the J gene lost 4 bases, with 23 bases spanning the gap. The CDR3 loop reads CATSRLRDWGSRGYGYTF. CDR3 in DNA: TGTGCCACCAGCAGACTCCGGGACTGGGGATCTAGAGGCTATGGCTACACCTTC. The full variable domain, rest sourced from reference TRBV15 and TRBJ1-2, is DAMVIQNPRYQVTQFGKPVTLSCSQTLNHNVMYWYQQKSSQAPKLLFHYYDKDFNNEADTPDNFQSRRPNTSFCFLDIRSPGLGDTAMYLCATSRLRDWGSRGYGYTFGSGTRLTVV.

This clonotype was seen more than once but under ten times. The CDR3 nucleotides read TGCAGTGCCGCCCGCGAGGGAAGGGGCTACGAGCAGTACTTC. Amino acids: CSAAREGRGYEQYF. V is TRBV20-1 and J is TRBJ2-7, with D perhaps TRBD1 or TRBD2 (5 bases each). The CDR3 length is 14 residues. V was pared by 6 bases and J by 3 bases, with 18 bases between. In germline, CDR1 is DFQATT, CDR2 SNEGSKA (reference sequence).

The chain is built from TRBV2 and TRBJ1-5; TRBD1 matches at 7 bases. This CDR3 has 14 residues. CDR1 and CDR2 (germline): SNHLY, FYNNEI. The J segment lost 8 bases and the V segment lost 8 bases, leaving 12 bases of the junction unmatched. CDR3 sequence reads: CASDRDVTGKPQHF. The CDR3 region has the DNA TGTGCCAGCGACAGGGACGTTACCGGGAAGCCCCAGCATTTT.

The chain is built from TRBV6-5 and TRBJ2-4; weak D call: TRBD1 (5 bases). Germline V gene sequence: CDR1 MNHEY, CDR2 SVGAGI. This CDR3 is 15 amino acids long. Trimming removed 0 bases from V and 4 bases from J, with 10 bases in between. Written as DNA, the CDR3 is TGTGCCAGCAGTTACTCGCCAGGGCAGAAAAACATTCAGTACTTC. Translation gives CASSYSPGQKNIQYF.